This T cell receptor (beta chain) was recorded in a study of shared clonotypes between healthy human individuals. Study-wide findings and caveats: Some naive CD4 clonotypes, roughly 5%, turned up in common across a handful of donors. Unshared clonotypes carried lower generation probabilities than those common to all four donors. Naive subsets usually exceeded memory subsets in estimated richness.

Sequencing was performed with immunoSEQ multiplex PCR; in TCRdb, only in-frame clones are kept and a portion is missing. Of 2 million or so clones listed, roughly 94% are singletons. Into CD45RA+ naive and CD45RA-negative memory subsets, the CD4+ cells were split. The germline V gene has CDR1 MDHEN and CDR2 SYDVKM. This CDR3 region has 15 residues. J was trimmed by 7 bases and V by 6 bases; bases with no gene match: 10. In regard to this clone: What it recognizes is unknown.

The V gene is TRBV28, the J gene TRBJ1-5, with 9 positions matching TRBD1. The origin of this receptor is a man aged 18 to 30 in good health. Sequencing was carried out using naive CD4+ T cells sorted from blood. Subset indicated: CD45RA+ positively selected. The CDR3 spells CASRPTGGAGQPQHF. CDR3 sequence (DNA): TGTGCCAGCAGACCCACAGGGGGCGCAGGGCAGCCCCAGCATTTT.